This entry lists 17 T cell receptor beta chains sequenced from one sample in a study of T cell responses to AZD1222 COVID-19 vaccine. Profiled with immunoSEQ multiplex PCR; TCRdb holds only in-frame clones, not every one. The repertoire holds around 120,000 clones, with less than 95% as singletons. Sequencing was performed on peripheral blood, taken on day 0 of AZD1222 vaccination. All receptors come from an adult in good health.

CDR3 in amino acids: CASSGGGDTQYF. The CDR3 coding sequence is TGTGCCAGCAGCGGAGGGGGGGATACGCAGTATTTT. The chain is built from TRBV2 and TRBJ2-3; either TRBD1 or TRBD2 may fit D (6 bases each). V lost 6 bases, J lost 6 bases, and 10 bases lay in between. Germline-derived CDR1 and CDR2 are SNHLY and FYNNEI. The CDR3 is 12 residues long. The full variable domain, with the rest looked up from reference TRBV2 and TRBJ2-3, is EPEVTQTPSHQVTQMGQEVILRCVPISNHLYFYWYRQILGQKVEFLVSFYNNEISEKSEIFDDQFSVERPDGSNFTLKIRSTKLEDSAMYFCASSGGGDTQYFGPGTRLTVL.

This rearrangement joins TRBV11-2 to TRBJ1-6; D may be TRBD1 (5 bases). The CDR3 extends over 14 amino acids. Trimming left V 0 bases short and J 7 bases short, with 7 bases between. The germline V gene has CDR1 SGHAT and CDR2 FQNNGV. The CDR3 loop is CASSLDRQNSPLHF. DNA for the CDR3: TGTGCCAGCAGCTTAGACAGACAGAATTCACCCCTCCACTTT.

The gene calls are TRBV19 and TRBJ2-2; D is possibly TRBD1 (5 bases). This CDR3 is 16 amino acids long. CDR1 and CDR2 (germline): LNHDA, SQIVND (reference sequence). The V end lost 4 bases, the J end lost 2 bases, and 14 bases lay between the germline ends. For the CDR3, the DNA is TGTGCCAGTAGTAGAACCCAGACAGTCAACACCGGGGAGCTGTTTTTT. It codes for CASSRTQTVNTGELFF. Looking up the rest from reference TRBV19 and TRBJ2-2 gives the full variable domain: DGGITQSPKYLFRKEGQNVTLSCEQNLNHDAMYWYRQDPGQGLRLIYYSQIVNDFQKGDIAEGYSVSREKKESFPLTVTSAQKNPTAFYLCASSRTQTVNTGELFFGEGSRLTVL.

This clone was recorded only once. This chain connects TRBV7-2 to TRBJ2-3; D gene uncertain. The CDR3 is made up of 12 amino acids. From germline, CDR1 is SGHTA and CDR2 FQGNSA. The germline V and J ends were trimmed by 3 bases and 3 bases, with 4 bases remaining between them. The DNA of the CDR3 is TGTGCCAGCAGCTTGAGGACAGATACGCAGTATTTT. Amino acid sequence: CASSLRTDTQYF. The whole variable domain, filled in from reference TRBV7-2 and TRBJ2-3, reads GAGVSQSPSNKVTEKGKDVELRCDPISGHTALYWYRQSLGQGLEFLIYFQGNSAPDKSGLPSDRFSAERTGGSVSTLTIQRTQQEDSAVYLCASSLRTDTQYFGPGTRLTVL.

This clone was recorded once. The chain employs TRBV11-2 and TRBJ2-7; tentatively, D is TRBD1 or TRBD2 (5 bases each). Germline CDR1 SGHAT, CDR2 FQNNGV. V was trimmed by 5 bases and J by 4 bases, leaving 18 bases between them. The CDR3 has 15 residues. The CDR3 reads CASSLQAGTTYEQYF. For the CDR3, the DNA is TGTGCCAGCAGCCTGCAAGCAGGGACGACTTACGAGCAGTACTTC.

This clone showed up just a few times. CDR3 sequence: CASSLVTGGPNYGYTF. For the CDR3, the DNA is TGCGCCAGCAGCTTGGTGACAGGGGGACCTAACTATGGCTACACCTTC. This chain links TRBV5-1 with TRBJ1-2; 9 bases line up with TRBD1. Germline CDR1 is SGHRS and CDR2 is YFSETQ. J gave up 0 bases and V 0 bases, and 3 bases lay outside the gene matches. CDR3 size: 16 residues.

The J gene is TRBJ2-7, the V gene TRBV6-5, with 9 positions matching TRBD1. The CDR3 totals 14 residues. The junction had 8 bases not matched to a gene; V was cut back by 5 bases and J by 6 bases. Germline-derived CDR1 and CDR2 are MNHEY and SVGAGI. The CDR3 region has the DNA TGTGCCAGCAGTACGGGGGACAGGGTCGCCGAGCAGTACTTC. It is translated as CASSTGDRVAEQYF.

CDR3 protein: CASSPGSSGANVLTF. In nucleotides, the CDR3 is TGTGCCAGCAGTCCAGGGTCCTCTGGGGCCAACGTCCTGACTTTC. The V gene is TRBV28, the J gene TRBJ2-6; maybe TRBD1 (5 bases). This CDR3 contains 15 residues. The germline V gene encodes CDR1 MDHEN and CDR2 SYDVKM. V lost 5 bases, J lost 0 bases, and 8 bases lay in between.

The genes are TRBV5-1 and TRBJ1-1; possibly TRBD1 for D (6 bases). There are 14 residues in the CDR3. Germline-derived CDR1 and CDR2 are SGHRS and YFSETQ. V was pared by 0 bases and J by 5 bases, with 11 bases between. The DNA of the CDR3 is TGCGCCAGCAGCTTGGACGGGGGCCTTACTGAAGCTTTCTTT. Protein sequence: CASSLDGGLTEAFF.

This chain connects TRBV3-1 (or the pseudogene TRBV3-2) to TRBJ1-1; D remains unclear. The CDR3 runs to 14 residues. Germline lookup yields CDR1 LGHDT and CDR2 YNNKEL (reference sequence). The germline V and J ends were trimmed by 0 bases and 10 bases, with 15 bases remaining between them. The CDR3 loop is CASSQDGNPLSAFF. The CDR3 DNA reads TGTGCCAGCAGCCAAGATGGTAACCCGCTGTCAGCTTTCTTT.

For the CDR3, the DNA is TGTGCCAGCAGCGCCCGACAGGGTAGGGGCTCTGGAAACACCATATATTTT. This encodes CASSARQGRGSGNTIYF. The V gene is TRBV13, the J gene TRBJ1-3; 7 nucleotides match TRBD1. The CDR3 totals 17 residues. Trimming removed 5 bases from V and 0 bases from J; junction bases left unmatched: 10. CDR1 is PRHDT and CDR2 is FYEKMQ in the germline V gene (reference sequence).

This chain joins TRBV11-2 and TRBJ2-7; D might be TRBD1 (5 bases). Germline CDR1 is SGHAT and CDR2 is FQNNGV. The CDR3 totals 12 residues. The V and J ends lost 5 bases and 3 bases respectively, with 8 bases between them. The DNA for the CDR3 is TGTGCCAGCAGCCCACAGGACTACGAGCAGTACTTC. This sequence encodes CASSPQDYEQYF.

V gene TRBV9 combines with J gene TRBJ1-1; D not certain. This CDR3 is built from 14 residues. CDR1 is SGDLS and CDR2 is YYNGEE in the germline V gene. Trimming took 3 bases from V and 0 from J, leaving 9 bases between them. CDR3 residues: CASSDSFMNTEAFF. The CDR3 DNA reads TGTGCCAGCAGCGACAGTTTCATGAACACTGAAGCTTTCTTT.

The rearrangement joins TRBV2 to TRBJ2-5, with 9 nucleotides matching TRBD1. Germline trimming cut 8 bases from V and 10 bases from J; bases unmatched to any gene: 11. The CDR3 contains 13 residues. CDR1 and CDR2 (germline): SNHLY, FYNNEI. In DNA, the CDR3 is TGTGCCAGCGGACAGGGGCGAAGAATATACCAGTACTTC. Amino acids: CASGQGRRIYQYF. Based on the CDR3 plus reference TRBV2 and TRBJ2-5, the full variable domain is EPEVTQTPSHQVTQMGQEVILRCVPISNHLYFYWYRQILGQKVEFLVSFYNNEISEKSEIFDDQFSVERPDGSNFTLKIRSTKLEDSAMYFCASGQGRRIYQYFGPGTRLLVL.

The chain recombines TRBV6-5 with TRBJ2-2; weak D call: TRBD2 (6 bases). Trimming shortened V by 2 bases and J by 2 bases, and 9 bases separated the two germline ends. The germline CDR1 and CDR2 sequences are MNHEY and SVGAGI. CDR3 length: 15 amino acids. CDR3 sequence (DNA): TGTGCCAGCAGTTACGGAGGGGATAACACCGGGGAGCTGTTTTTT. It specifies CASSYGGDNTGELFF.

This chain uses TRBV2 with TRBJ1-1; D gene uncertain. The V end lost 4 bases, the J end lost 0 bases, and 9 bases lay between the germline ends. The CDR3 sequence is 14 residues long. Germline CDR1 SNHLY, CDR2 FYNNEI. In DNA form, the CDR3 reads TGTGCCAGCAGTGTCGGCAGGATGAACACTGAAGCTTTCTTT. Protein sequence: CASSVGRMNTEAFF.

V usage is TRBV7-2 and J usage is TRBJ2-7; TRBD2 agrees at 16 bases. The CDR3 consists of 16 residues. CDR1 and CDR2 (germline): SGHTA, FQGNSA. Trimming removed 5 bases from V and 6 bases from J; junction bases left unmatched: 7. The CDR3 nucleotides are TGTGCCAGCAGCAAGGGACTAGCGGGAGGGGACCGCGAGCAGTACTTC. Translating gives CASSKGLAGGDREQYF.